The clone carrying this T cell receptor (beta chain) was seen a single time. The data were taken from a study of T-cell reconstitution after alpha-beta-depleted transplantation in children. TCRbeta library construction was performed incorporating unique molecular identifiers. TCRdb fed the PCR reads into MiXCR, producing one record per CDR3 protein. The sample includes about 540,000 distinct CDR3 sequences, roughly 18% seen only once; the top ten take approximately 3%. CDR3 size: 16 residues. Trimming took 5 bases from V and 3 from J, leaving 19 bases between them. The receptor was derived from a human donor who donated a stem cell graft to a child with acute lymphoblastic leukemia. V usage is TRBV12-3 or TRBV12-4 and J usage is TRBJ1-1; weak D call: TRBD1 (5 bases). Here the sequenced sample was PBMCs from the stem cell graft donor, taken from the stem cell graft. The CDR3 nucleotides read TGTGCCAGCAGTCCTTTTATAGACAGCCTACACACTGAAGCTTTCTTT. This gives the protein CASSPFIDSLHTEAFF.